This T cell receptor beta chain stems from a study of blood T cell repertoires in COVID-19. Across the whole study: From the United States, Italy and Spain came samples of acute and convalescent COVID-19.

Recruits, aged roughly 18 to 89 years, lived in 25 or so US areas. The CDR3 runs to 14 residues. Trimming left V 7 bases short and J 0 bases short, with 13 bases between. Germline assignment: CDR1 SGHRS and CDR2 YFSETQ. Under the authors' procedure: Counts of nucleated cells, estimated from reference gene primer amplification, were obtained. Measured with immunoSEQ multiplex PCR; TCRdb has only the in-frame clones, and not every one. V, J and clone size are taken as reported in that table, and D and trimming were inferred from the DNA itself. The sample includes around 300,000 clones, around nine tenths of them seen just once.

The sample was PBMCs or T cells enriched from blood (not recorded which). This sequence was found in a man under 40 who had recovered from COVID-19. The chain couples TRBV5-1 to TRBJ1-1; D not certain. The CDR3 coding sequence is TGCGCCAGCGGGTCGGGATCTATGAACACTGAAGCTTTCTTT. It yields the protein CASGSGSMNTEAFF.